Each of the 5 T cell receptor beta chains below was sequenced from the same sample in a study of shared clonotypes between healthy human individuals. Libraries were prepared by immunoSEQ multiplex PCR; TCRdb keeps only in-frame clonotypes and omits some of them. The repertoire holds over a million clones, approximately 96% seen once, with 0.95% to 1.5% in the top ten. Sample: naive CD4+ T cells sorted from blood. The subset denotes: CD45RA+ positively selected. Receptors originate from a man between 25 and 39 years old in good health.

The rearrangement joins TRBV5-1 to TRBJ2-7; D may be TRBD2 (6 bases). The CDR3 length is 18 residues. The germline CDR1 and CDR2 sequences are SGHRS and YFSETQ. The V gene lost 8 bases and the J gene lost 3 bases, with 30 bases spanning the gap. The chain's CDR3 is CARRVGGATDPLFYEQYF. The CDR3 DNA is TGCGCCAGACGAGTGGGCGGGGCTACGGACCCTCTCTTCTACGAGCAGTACTTC. Using reference TRBV5-1 and TRBJ2-7 for the parts outside the CDR3, the full variable domain is KAGVTQTPRYLIKTRGQQVTLSCSPISGHRSVSWYQQTPGQGLQFLFEYFSETQRNKGNFPGRFSGRQFSNSRSEMNVSTLELGDSALYLCARRVGGATDPLFYEQYFGPGTRLTVT.

The chain carries TRBV10-3 and TRBJ1-1; 9 bases map to TRBD1. CDR1 is ENHRY and CDR2 is SYGVKD in the germline V gene. Germline trimming cut 4 bases from V and 5 bases from J; bases unmatched to any gene: 5. The CDR3 runs to 14 residues. This CDR3 reads CAISAGQGWTEAFF. The CDR3 region has the DNA TGTGCCATCAGTGCGGGACAGGGATGGACTGAAGCTTTCTTT.

The J gene is TRBJ2-3, the V gene TRBV7-3; 11 positions agree with TRBD1. Germline CDR1 SGHTA, CDR2 FQGTGA. V was clipped by 1 base and J by 5 bases; unmatched bases: 8. The CDR3 contains 17 residues. As DNA, the CDR3 is TGTGCCAGCAGCTTAATCCCCAGGACAGGGGGCATAGATACGCAGTATTTT. Protein: CASSLIPRTGGIDTQYF. The full variable domain, with the rest looked up from reference TRBV7-3 and TRBJ2-3, is GAGVSQTPSNKVTEKGKYVELRCDPISGHTALYWYRQSLGQGPEFLIYFQGTGAADDSGLPNDRFFAVRPEGSVSTLKIQRTERGDSAVYLCASSLIPRTGGIDTQYFGPGTRLTVL.

A remark on this clone: Other DNA sequences in the same sample also yield this CDR3. The J gene is TRBJ2-1, the V gene TRBV11-2; D might be TRBD2 (5 bases). From germline, CDR1 is SGHAT and CDR2 FQNNGV. The CDR3 contains 14 residues. Between the trimmed V and J ends, which lost 1 base and 3 bases, there was a span of 7 bases. The CDR3: CASSLAGNYNEQFF. CDR3 DNA sequence: TGTGCCAGCAGCTTAGCCGGGAACTACAATGAGCAGTTCTTC.

This chain joins TRBV15 and TRBJ1-2; D remains ambiguous. CDR1 and CDR2 from the germline V gene are LNHNV and YYDKDF (reference sequence). The CDR3 runs to 13 residues. Trimming removed 3 bases at V and 6 bases at J, with 11 bases between. The CDR3 DNA follows: TGTGCCACCAGCAGTCTTAACCCTGATGGCTACACCTTC. Translation: CATSSLNPDGYTF.